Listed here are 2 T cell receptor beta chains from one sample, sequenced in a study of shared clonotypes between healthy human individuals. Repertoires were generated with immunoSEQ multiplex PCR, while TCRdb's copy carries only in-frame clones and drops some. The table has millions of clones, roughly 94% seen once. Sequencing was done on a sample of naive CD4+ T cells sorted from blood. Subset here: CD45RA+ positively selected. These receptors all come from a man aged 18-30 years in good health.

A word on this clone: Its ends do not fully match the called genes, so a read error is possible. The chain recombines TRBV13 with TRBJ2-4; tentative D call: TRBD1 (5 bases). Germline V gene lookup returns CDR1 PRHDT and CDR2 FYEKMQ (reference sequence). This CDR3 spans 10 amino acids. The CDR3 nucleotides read TGTGCCAGCAGCTTTTCCAGGGTGAACTTC. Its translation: CASSFSRVNF.

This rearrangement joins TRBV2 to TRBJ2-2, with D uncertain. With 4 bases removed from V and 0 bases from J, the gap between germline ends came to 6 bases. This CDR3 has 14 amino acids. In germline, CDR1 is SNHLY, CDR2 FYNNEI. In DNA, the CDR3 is TGTGCCAGCAGTGGGGAAGCGAACACCGGGGAGCTGTTTTTT. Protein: CASSGEANTGELFF.